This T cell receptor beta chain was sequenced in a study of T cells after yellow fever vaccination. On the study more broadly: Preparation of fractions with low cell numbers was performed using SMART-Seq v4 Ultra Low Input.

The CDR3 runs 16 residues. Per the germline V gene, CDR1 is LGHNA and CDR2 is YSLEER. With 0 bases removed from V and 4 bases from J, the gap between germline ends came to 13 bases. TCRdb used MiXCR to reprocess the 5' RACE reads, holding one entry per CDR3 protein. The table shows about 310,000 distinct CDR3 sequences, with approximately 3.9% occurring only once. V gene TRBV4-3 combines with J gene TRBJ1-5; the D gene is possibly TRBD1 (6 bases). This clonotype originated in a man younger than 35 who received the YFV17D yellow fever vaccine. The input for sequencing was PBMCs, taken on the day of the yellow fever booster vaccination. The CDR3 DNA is TGCGCCAGCAGCCAAGATTGGGGGGCCCCTAATCAGCCCCAGCATTTT. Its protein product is CASSQDWGAPNQPQHF.